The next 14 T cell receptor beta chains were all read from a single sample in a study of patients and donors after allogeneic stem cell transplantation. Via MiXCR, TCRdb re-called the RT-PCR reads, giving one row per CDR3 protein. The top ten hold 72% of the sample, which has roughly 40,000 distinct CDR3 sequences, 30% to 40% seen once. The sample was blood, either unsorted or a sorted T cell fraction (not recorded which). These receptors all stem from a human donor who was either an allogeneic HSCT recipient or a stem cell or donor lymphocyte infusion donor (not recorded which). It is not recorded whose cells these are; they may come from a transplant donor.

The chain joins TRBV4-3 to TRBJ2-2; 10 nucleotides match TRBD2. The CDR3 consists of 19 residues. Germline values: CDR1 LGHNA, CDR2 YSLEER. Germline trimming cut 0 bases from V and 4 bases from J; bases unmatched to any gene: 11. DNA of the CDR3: TGCGCCAGCAGCCAAGATCGGGCTAGCGGGAGACGGGGCACCGGGGAGCTGTTTTTT. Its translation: CASSQDRASGRRGTGELFF.

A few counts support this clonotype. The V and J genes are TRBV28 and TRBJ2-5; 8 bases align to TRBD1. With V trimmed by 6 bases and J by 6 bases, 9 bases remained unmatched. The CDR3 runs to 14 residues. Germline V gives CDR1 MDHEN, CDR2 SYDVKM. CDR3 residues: CASSPTGVVKTQYF. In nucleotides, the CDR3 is TGTGCCAGCAGCCCGACAGGGGTGGTGAAGACCCAGTACTTC.

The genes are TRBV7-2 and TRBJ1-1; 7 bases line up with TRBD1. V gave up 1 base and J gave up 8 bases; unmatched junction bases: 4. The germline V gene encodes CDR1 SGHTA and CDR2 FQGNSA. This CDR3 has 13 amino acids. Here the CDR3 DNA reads TGTGCCAGCAGCTTAGAGGGGGCTCGAGAAGCTTTCTTT. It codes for CASSLEGAREAFF.

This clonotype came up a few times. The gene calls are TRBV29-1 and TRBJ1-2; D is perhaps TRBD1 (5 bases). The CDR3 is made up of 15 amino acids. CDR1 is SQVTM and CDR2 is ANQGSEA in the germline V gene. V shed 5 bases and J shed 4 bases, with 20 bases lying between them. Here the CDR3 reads CSVPRLKGRGYGYTF. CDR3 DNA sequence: TGCAGCGTTCCGCGACTAAAGGGACGGGGCTATGGCTACACCTTC.

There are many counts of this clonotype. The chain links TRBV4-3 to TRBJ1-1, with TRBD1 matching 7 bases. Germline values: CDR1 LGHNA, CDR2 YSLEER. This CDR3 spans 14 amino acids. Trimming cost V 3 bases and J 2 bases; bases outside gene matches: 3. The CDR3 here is CASSQTGPNTEAFF. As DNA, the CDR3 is TGCGCCAGCAGCCAGACAGGGCCAAACACTGAAGCTTTCTTT.

CDR3 residues: CASSLQGPGQPQHF. The CDR3 bases are TGTGCCAGCAGTTTACAGGGGCCCGGACAGCCCCAGCATTTT. The rearrangement uses TRBV7-9 and TRBJ1-5; 7 bases agree with TRBD1. V shed 6 bases and J 7 bases; nucleotides not matched to a gene: 9. CDR1 is SEHNR and CDR2 is FQNEAQ in the germline V gene (reference sequence). This CDR3 is built from 14 residues.

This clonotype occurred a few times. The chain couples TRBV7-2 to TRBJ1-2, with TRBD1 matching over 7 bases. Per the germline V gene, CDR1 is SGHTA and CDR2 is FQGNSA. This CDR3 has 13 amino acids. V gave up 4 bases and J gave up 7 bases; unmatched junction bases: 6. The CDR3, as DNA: TGTGCCAGCAGCTCGACAGGGCGCGGTGGCTACACCTTC. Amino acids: CASSSTGRGGYTF. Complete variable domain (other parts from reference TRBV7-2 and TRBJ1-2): GAGVSQSPSNKVTEKGKDVELRCDPISGHTALYWYRQSLGQGLEFLIYFQGNSAPDKSGLPSDRFSAERTGGSVSTLTIQRTQQEDSAVYLCASSSTGRGGYTFGSGTRLTVV.

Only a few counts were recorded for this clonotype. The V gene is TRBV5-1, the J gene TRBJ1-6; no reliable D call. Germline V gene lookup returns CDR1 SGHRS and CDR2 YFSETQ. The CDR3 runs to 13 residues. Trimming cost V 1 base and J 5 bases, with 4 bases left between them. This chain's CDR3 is CASSLMNNSPLHF. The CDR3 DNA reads TGCGCCAGCAGCTTGATGAATAATTCACCCCTCCACTTT.

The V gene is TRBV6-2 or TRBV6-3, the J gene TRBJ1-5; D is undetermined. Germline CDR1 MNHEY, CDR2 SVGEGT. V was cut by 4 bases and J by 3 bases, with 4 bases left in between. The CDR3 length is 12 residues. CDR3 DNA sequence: TGTGCCAGCAGTTTCCTCAATCAGCCCCAGCATTTT. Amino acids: CASSFLNQPQHF.

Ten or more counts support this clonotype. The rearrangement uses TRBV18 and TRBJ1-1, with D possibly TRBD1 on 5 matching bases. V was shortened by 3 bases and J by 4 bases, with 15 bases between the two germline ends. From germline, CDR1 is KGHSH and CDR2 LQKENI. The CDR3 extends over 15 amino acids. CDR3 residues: CASSPFWDASTEAFF. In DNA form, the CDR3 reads TGTGCCAGCTCACCCTTCTGGGACGCATCCACTGAAGCTTTCTTT.

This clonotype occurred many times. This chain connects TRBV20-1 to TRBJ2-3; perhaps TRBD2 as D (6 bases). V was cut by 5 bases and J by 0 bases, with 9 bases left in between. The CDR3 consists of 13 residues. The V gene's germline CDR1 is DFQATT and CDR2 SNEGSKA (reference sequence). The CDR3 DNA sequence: TGCAGTGCTCTTGCGGGGAGCACAGATACGCAGTATTTT. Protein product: CSALAGSTDTQYF.

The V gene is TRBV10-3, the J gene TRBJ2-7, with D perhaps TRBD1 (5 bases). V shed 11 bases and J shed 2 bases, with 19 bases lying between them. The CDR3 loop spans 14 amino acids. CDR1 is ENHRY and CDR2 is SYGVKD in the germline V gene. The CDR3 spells CAVDSSKGPYEQYF. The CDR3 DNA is TGTGCCGTCGACAGCTCCAAAGGACCCTACGAGCAGTACTTC.

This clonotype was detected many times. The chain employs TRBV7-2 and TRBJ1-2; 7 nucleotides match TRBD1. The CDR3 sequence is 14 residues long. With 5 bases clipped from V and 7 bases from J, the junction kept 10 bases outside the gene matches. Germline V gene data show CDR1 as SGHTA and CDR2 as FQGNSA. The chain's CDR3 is CASSHSTGIGGYTF. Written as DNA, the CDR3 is TGTGCCAGCAGCCACTCGACAGGGATTGGTGGCTACACCTTC.

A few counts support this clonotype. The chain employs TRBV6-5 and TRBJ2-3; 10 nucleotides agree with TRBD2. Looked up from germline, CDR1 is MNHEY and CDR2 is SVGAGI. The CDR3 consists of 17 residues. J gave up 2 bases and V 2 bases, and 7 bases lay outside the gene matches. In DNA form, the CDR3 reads TGTGCCAGCAGTTACACCGCTAGCGGGAGCACCACAGATACGCAGTATTTT. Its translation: CASSYTASGSTTDTQYF.